This T cell receptor beta chain was identified during a study of T cells in Graves' hyperthyroidism and ophthalmopathy (dated by TCRdb to between 2018 and 2021). At the level of the whole study: Peripheral blood samples were taken at the time of initial diagnosis, prior to any treatment. To identify TCR V-J signatures that set the groups apart, the researchers used a discovery cohort of 95 to 100 patients, made up of roughly 45 with Graves' ophthalmopathy and 57 with stable Graves' hyperthyroidism. An independent validation cohort of around 19 hyperthyroidism patients and roughly 16 patients who later progressed to ophthalmopathy tested prospective prediction of ophthalmopathy. The approximately 90 discovery patients were randomly split 7:3 into training and test sets. In about six Graves' hyperthyroidism patients, the study also compared T-cell repertoires from thyroid tissue with T-cell repertoires from blood. After sampling, hyperthyroidism patients received methimazole starting at 30 mg daily, and ophthalmopathy patients received high-dose intravenous methylprednisolone. The paper describes TCR Vbeta CDR3 sequencing of 120 to 150 peripheral blood samples, made up of some 42 ophthalmopathy patients, some 76 hyperthyroidism patients and roughly 17 progressor patients.

TCR beta CDR3 regions were amplified from RNA transcripts. A first-round RT-PCR of the TCR CDR3 used the HTBI primer set with the Qiagen OneStep RT-PCR kit. Libraries were constructed in a second round of multiplex PCR, after which size selection and purification were carried out. Sequencing of the libraries was done on an Illumina HiSeq2000 using paired-end 100 bp reads. The source study handled its data this way. SOAPnuke was used to process the raw data, with reads discarded if the reads contained adapters or uncalled bases, had a mean Phred below 15, or lacked an exact constant-primer or identifier match. High-quality paired reads were merged using COPE v1.2.5, and each unique nucleotide sequence was defined as a clonotype. MiTCR v1.1 was used to align clonotypes to the IMGT TRBV, TRBD and TRBJ reference segments. Analysis was restricted to V-J combinations with a frequency above 0.0001, which covered roughly 99% of repertoires. The TCS score was defined as F50 (clonal expansion) divided by E x V (chaos), with BLOSUM62-based TCRdist calculated between CDR3 peptides within each V-J. Welch's t-statistics and random forest reduced around 510 V-J features to roughly 13, which were used in a naive Bayes classifier (R e1071). TCRdb trimmed public reads at Q25 via fastp, called clones via MiXCR and kept in-frame beta chains. Each entry merges the rows of one CDR3 protein and shows their most common DNA and genes. The V and J calls come from TCRdb's annotation, not from the publication. Across this sample there are fewer than 500,000 distinct CDR3 sequences, with roughly 14% seen only once. Less than 15% of the sample lies in the top ten.

General conclusions and limits of the study: In validation, progression to ophthalmopathy was predicted by the model with 70% to 71% sensitivity and 72.22% specificity, a median of about 6.8 months before onset. Most expanded thyroid clonotypes (frequency above 0.001) were also detected in blood, suggesting blood repertoires may reflect thyroid immune responses. In cross-validation, a model built on a 13 V-J signature told ophthalmopathy apart from stable hyperthyroidism with 85% to 90% sensitivity and approximately 81% specificity, and in testing the same model reached 80%/75%. Sample size was not statistically predetermined, and blinding of investigators to group allocation was not performed.

To note about this clonotype: Its recognized antigen is unknown. Base quality data are lacking; no much larger clone is found one base away.

CDR1 and CDR2, looked up from the germline V gene, are SGDLS and YYNGEE. Germline trimming amounts to 0 bases on V and 3 bases on J, with 6 as the count of junction bases outside the gene matches. From the cysteine up to the phenylalanine, the CDR3 has a length of 17 residues. Only CDR3 DNA is held: 51 bases, read in frame from base 1. Moderately to severely active disease, a Clinical Activity Score of at least 3, a NOSPECS grade of at least 4, and a duration under 3 months were present in ophthalmopathy patients. The study excluded patients with uncontrolled infections, other autoimmune diseases, pregnancy or lactation. Diagnoses were established on the basis of clinical symptoms, serum thyroxine and TRAb, thyroid ultrasound, and orbital computed tomography. PBMCs were separated from roughly 9.6 ml of fresh peripheral blood using Ficoll-Paque density gradient centrifugation. Trizol reagent was used to extract total RNA, and RNA quality was then checked on an Agilent 2100 Bioanalyzer.

Sequencing was performed on blood. This sequence originates from a man between 18 and 29 years old with Graves' ophthalmopathy. This sequence uses TRBV9 and TRBJ2-1, with 10 junctional bases fitting TRBD2. This receptor carries the CDR3 CASSVASGGASYNEQFF. The nucleotides are TGTGCCAGCAGCGTAGCCAGCGGGGGGGCAAGCTACAATGAGCAGTTCTTC.